This entry lists 28 T cell receptor beta chains sequenced from one sample in a study of shared clonotypes between healthy human individuals. The protocol was immunoSEQ multiplex PCR, while the TCRdb copy is restricted to in-frame clones and leaves out a portion. The sample has over 95,000 clones, about 67% seen once. The sequenced sample consisted of memory CD8+ T cells sorted from blood. Subset indicated: CD45RO+ cells pooled with CCR7-negative TemRA cells. The receptors here all came from a woman aged 25 to 39 in good health.

The chain employs TRBV25-1 and TRBJ1-1, with D possibly TRBD1 on 5 matching bases. The CDR3 runs to 13 residues. The V end was cut by 8 bases, the J end by 5 bases, with 15 bases between. CDR1 and CDR2 from the germline V gene are MGHDK and SYGVNS. CDR3 DNA sequence: TGTGCCAGCGGAGGGAGGGGTGGGACTGAAGCTTTCTTT. Translation gives CASGGRGGTEAFF.

In its sample, this clone was seen a few times. J is TRBJ1-1 and V is TRBV6-5; D not certain. There are 16 residues in the CDR3. Germline V gene data show CDR1 as MNHEY and CDR2 as SVGAGI. V lost 4 bases, J lost 0 bases, and 15 bases lay in between. The CDR3 sequence is CASSLAPAGMNTEAFF. The DNA of the CDR3 is TGTGCCAGCAGTTTAGCCCCCGCGGGGATGAACACTGAAGCTTTCTTT.

This clone appeared a single time. The J gene is TRBJ2-6, the V gene TRBV5-1, with TRBD1 identical over 7 bases. The CDR3 loop spans 18 amino acids. Germline CDR1 is SGHRS and CDR2 is YFSETQ. V lost 5 bases to trimming and J lost 1 base; unmatched junction nucleotides: 12. Here the CDR3 DNA reads TGCGCCAGCAGGCAGTCAGGGGGAACTTTTTCTGGGGCCAACGTCCTGACTTTC. Residues: CASRQSGGTFSGANVLTF.

V gene TRBV6-6 combines with J gene TRBJ2-7; unclear D gene. This CDR3 is 15 amino acids long. Germline V gene sequence: CDR1 MNHNY, CDR2 SVGAGI (reference sequence). V was trimmed by 5 bases and J by 2 bases, leaving 16 bases between them. The CDR3 nucleotides read TGTGCCAGCAGTGGCGCCAACACACCTACCTACGAGCAGTACTTC. Protein product: CASSGANTPTYEQYF.

This clone has only a few counts. The gene calls are TRBV28 and TRBJ1-5; tentative D call: TRBD1 (6 bases). Between the trimmed V and J ends, which lost 7 bases and 9 bases, there was a span of 19 bases. Germline-derived CDR1 and CDR2 are MDHEN and SYDVKM. This CDR3 comprises 14 residues. In DNA form, the CDR3 reads TGTGCCAGCACTTGGGCAGGGGAGGCTCGGCCCCAGCATTTT. Protein product: CASTWAGEARPQHF.

This clone was counted between two and nine times. This rearrangement joins TRBV6-1 to TRBJ2-7; D perhaps matches TRBD1 (6 bases). V was pared by 7 bases and J by 3 bases, with 13 bases between. Germline V gene sequence: CDR1 MNHNS, CDR2 SASEGT. The CDR3 consists of 13 residues. For the CDR3, the DNA is TGTGCCAGCATTACGGACAGAGGCTACGAGCAGTACTTC. As protein: CASITDRGYEQYF.

The chain recombines TRBV7-3 with TRBJ2-2, with 7 bases that match TRBD2. Germline V gene sequence: CDR1 SGHTA, CDR2 FQGTGA. J lost 5 bases, V lost 2 bases, and 5 bases had no gene match. The CDR3 is 15 amino acids. CDR3 in amino acids: CASSLQGGWTGELFF. CDR3 DNA sequence: TGTGCCAGCAGCTTACAGGGAGGGTGGACCGGGGAGCTGTTTTTT.

This clone is a singleton in its sample. The chain is built from TRBV5-1 and TRBJ2-7, with TRBD2 matching 8 bases. After removal of 4 bases from V and 3 bases from J, the junction contained 6 bases not matched to a gene. CDR3 size: 14 residues. CDR1 and CDR2 (germline): SGHRS, YFSETQ. CDR3: CASSQIAGIYEQYF. The CDR3 DNA is TGCGCCAGCAGCCAGATAGCGGGAATCTACGAGCAGTACTTC.

Of note for this clone: The same CDR3 also results from other DNA sequences found in this sample. This chain links TRBV4-1 with TRBJ2-5; 8 bases agree with TRBD1. CDR3 size: 15 residues. Germline trimming cut 1 base from V and 5 bases from J; bases unmatched to any gene: 6. Germline-derived CDR1 and CDR2 are MGHRA and YSYEKL. The CDR3 nucleotides read TGCGCCAGCAGCCAAGGGCCAGGGGGCGAGGAGACCCAGTACTTC. This sequence encodes CASSQGPGGEETQYF.

For this clone: Relative to the germline gene, one junction end is altered; a read error may explain this. J is TRBJ2-7 and V is TRBV27, with unresolved D. The CDR3 covers 14 residues. Germline V gives CDR1 MNHEY, CDR2 SMNVEV (reference sequence). CDR3 region: CASSSGPLSHEQYF. The CDR3 DNA reads TGTGCCAGCAGTTCCGGGCCCCTCTCCCACGAGCAGTACTTC.

The CDR3 region has the DNA TGTGCCAGCAGTGAGGGCTCGACCGGGACAGATGGAAACACCATATATTTT. It is translated as CASSEGSTGTDGNTIYF. The V call is TRBV25-1, the J call TRBJ1-3; TRBD1 agrees at 7 bases. Germline CDR1 reads MGHDK; CDR2 reads SYGVNS. V lost 3 bases, J lost 3 bases, and 11 bases stayed unmatched. The CDR3 loop spans 17 amino acids.

The chain has TRBV7-6 and TRBJ2-7, with 10 bases that match TRBD2. With V trimmed by 5 bases and J by 4 bases, 8 bases remained unmatched. CDR3 length equals 15 residues. From germline, CDR1 is SGHVS and CDR2 FNYEAQ. The CDR3 region has the DNA TGTGCCAGCAGCCCCAGCGGGAGGGCCTCGTACGAGCAGTACTTC. Translation: CASSPSGRASYEQYF.

The chain is built from TRBV28 and TRBJ1-4, with D tentatively TRBD1 (6 bases). Germline V lookup: CDR1 MDHEN, CDR2 SYDVKM. This CDR3 contains 15 residues. The V end was cut by 4 bases, the J end by 5 bases, with 14 bases between. Here the CDR3 DNA reads TGTGCCAGCAGTTCAGTTTTCCAGGGGAATGAAAAACTGTTTTTT. Translated: CASSSVFQGNEKLFF.

This clone was seen only once. The chain has TRBV29-1 and TRBJ1-1, with 9 bases matching TRBD1. Germline CDR1 SQVTM, CDR2 ANQGSEA. Trimming cost V 6 bases and J 4 bases; bases outside gene matches: 6. The CDR3 sequence is 13 residues long. CDR3 protein: CSVSGQGGTEAFF. The CDR3 region has the DNA TGCAGCGTCTCGGGACAGGGAGGCACTGAAGCTTTCTTT.

The rearrangement uses TRBV5-1 and TRBJ2-1; possible D gene TRBD2, 6 bases. This CDR3 has 13 residues. The germline gives CDR1 SGHRS, CDR2 YFSETQ. The V end lost 5 bases, the J end lost 4 bases, and 10 bases lay between the germline ends. This CDR3 reads CASRRLVYNEQFF. The DNA of the CDR3 is TGCGCCAGCAGGAGACTAGTTTACAATGAGCAGTTCTTC.

The chain joins TRBV7-8 to TRBJ1-1; 9 bases align to TRBD1. In germline, CDR1 is SGHVS, CDR2 FQNEAQ. The ends lost 5 bases at V and 2 bases at J; junction bases unmatched: 15. This CDR3 has 18 residues. The CDR3 coding sequence is TGTGCCAGCAGCCGGATATGGGGACAGGGCCGGATAAACACTGAAGCTTTCTTT. Protein product: CASSRIWGQGRINTEAFF.

The J gene is TRBJ2-1, the V gene TRBV7-9, with 14 positions matching TRBD2. With V trimmed by 5 bases and J by 0 bases, 0 bases remained unmatched. Germline loops: CDR1 SEHNR, CDR2 FQNEAQ (reference sequence). CDR3 length equals 16 residues. This CDR3 reads CASSGTSGSSYNEQFF. In DNA form, the CDR3 reads TGTGCCAGCAGCGGGACTAGCGGGAGCTCCTACAATGAGCAGTTCTTC.

The rearrangement uses TRBV29-1 and TRBJ2-7, with a weak D call TRBD1 (6 bases). Between the trimmed V and J ends, which lost 7 bases and 0 bases, there was a span of 16 bases. Per germline, CDR1 SQVTM and CDR2 ANQGSEA. This CDR3 has 14 residues. CDR3 sequence: CSARDKGTSYEQYF. CDR3 DNA: TGCAGCGCGAGGGACAAGGGTACCTCCTACGAGCAGTACTTC.

V is TRBV15 and J is TRBJ2-1, with a tentative D call TRBD2 (5 bases). The CDR3 sequence is 15 residues long. Per germline, CDR1 LNHNV and CDR2 YYDKDF (reference sequence). Trimming pared 0 bases from V and 3 bases from J, leaving 9 bases between. CDR3 sequence reads: CATSRDSEGYNEQFF. The CDR3 bases are TGTGCCACCAGCAGAGATAGCGAAGGCTACAATGAGCAGTTCTTC.

As to this clone: A much larger clonotype is one base distant, so this may be a read error. The sample contains more than one DNA sequence encoding this CDR3. This chain uses TRBV6-5 with TRBJ2-7; 10 bases align to TRBD1. V was pared by 5 bases and J by 2 bases, with 3 bases of the junction left unmatched. The CDR3 is 14 residues long. Germline V lookup: CDR1 MNHEY, CDR2 SVGAGI. As DNA, the CDR3 is TGTGCCAGCAGTCCGGGACAGGGGACCTACGAGCAGTACTTC. It codes for CASSPGQGTYEQYF.

In DNA form, the CDR3 reads TGTGCCAGCAGCTTAGACGGGGATAATGAGCAGTTCTTC. It yields the protein CASSLDGDNEQFF. The V call is TRBV7-3, the J call TRBJ2-1, with D possibly matching TRBD2 (5 bases). The V gene's germline CDR1 is SGHTA and CDR2 FQGTGA. The V end was cut by 2 bases, the J end by 7 bases, with 9 bases between. This CDR3 contains 13 residues.

The chain joins TRBV27 to TRBJ2-7, with D unclear. V was clipped by 0 bases and J by 1 base, with 7 bases between them. Germline lookup yields CDR1 MNHEY and CDR2 SMNVEV (reference sequence). CDR3 size: 14 residues. CDR3 in amino acids: CASSLSPVSYEQYF. In nucleotides, the CDR3 is TGTGCCAGCAGTTTATCTCCAGTTTCCTACGAGCAGTACTTC.

In DNA, the CDR3 is TGCAGCGCCCGGGAGGGGGTCACCTACGAGCAGTACTTC. The encoded protein is CSAREGVTYEQYF. This chain uses TRBV29-1 with TRBJ2-7; 8 bases agree with TRBD2. The CDR3 runs 13 residues. V trimming: 7 bases; J trimming: 2 bases; junction bases outside the gene matches: 7. Looked up from germline, CDR1 is SQVTM and CDR2 is ANQGSEA.

V is TRBV5-6 and J is TRBJ1-1; D gene uncertain. The germline gives CDR1 SGHDT, CDR2 YYEEEE. V was clipped by 0 bases and J by 3 bases, with 12 bases between them. The CDR3 extends over 15 amino acids. The CDR3 sequence: CASSLGRGGYTEAFF. CDR3 sequence (DNA): TGTGCCAGCAGCTTGGGACGGGGTGGATACACTGAAGCTTTCTTT.

The CDR3 DNA follows: TGCGCCAGCAGCTTGGTTCGGACAGGGGGGACAGATACGCAGTATTTT. This codes for CASSLVRTGGTDTQYF. V is TRBV5-1 and J is TRBJ2-3; 10 nucleotides align to TRBD1. The CDR3 runs to 16 residues. Per the germline V gene, CDR1 is SGHRS and CDR2 is YFSETQ. The junction had 4 bases not matched to a gene; V was cut back by 0 bases and J by 3 bases.

Comments on this clone: This may be a read error, as it is one base from a much larger clone. This rearrangement joins TRBV25-1 to TRBJ1-1; TRBD1 is a possible D gene (5 bases). Germline CDR1 is MGHDK and CDR2 is SYGVNS. The CDR3 consists of 14 residues. The CDR3 sequence: CASNESRGNTEAFF. CDR3 in DNA: TGTGCCAGCAATGAATCTAGGGGGAACACTGAAGCTTTCTTT.

The rearrangement joins TRBV28 to TRBJ2-3, with TRBD2 matching 14 bases. V trimming: 7 bases; J trimming: 2 bases; junction bases outside the gene matches: 11. Per germline, CDR1 MDHEN and CDR2 SYDVKM. There are 18 residues in the CDR3. CDR3 in amino acids: CASTMGLAGVYLTDTQYF. CDR3 nucleotide sequence: TGTGCCAGCACTATGGGACTAGCGGGAGTTTACCTCACAGATACGCAGTATTTT.

The chain joins TRBV10-1 to TRBJ2-3, with a tentative D call TRBD2 (5 bases). The germline V gene has CDR1 WNHNN and CDR2 SYGVQD (reference sequence). With 2 bases removed from V and 6 bases from J, the gap between germline ends came to 9 bases. The CDR3 covers 13 residues. The CDR3 DNA reads as TGCGCCAGCAGTGAGCGGGGAGCGGATACGCAGTATTTT. It encodes CASSERGADTQYF.